This T cell receptor beta chain was observed in a study of technical replicates of blood from four donors. This CDR3 contains 16 residues. V shed 4 bases and J 4 bases; nucleotides not matched to a gene: 10. In germline, CDR1 is SGDLS, CDR2 YYNGEE. Measured with immunoSEQ multiplex PCR; TCRdb has only the in-frame clones, and not every one. The data show about 72,000 clones, more than 90% seen once. This TCR came from a human donor in good health. Specimen: T cells isolated from PBMCs. The chain is built from TRBV9 and TRBJ1-1, with TRBD1 matching over 10 bases. The CDR3 DNA sequence: TGTGCCAGCAGCCCCGGGACAGGGGTGGGTGTCACTGAAGCTTTCTTT. Its translation is CASSPGTGVGVTEAFF.